This TCR beta chain derives from a study of siplizumab effects on memory and regulatory T cells. The study, taken as a whole, reports: Siplizumab led to significantly less abundant alloreactive sequences that could be traced back to unstimulated CD4+ memory cells.

As to this clone: Its specificity is unknown.

This table comes from immunoSEQ multiplex PCR, and its TCRdb copy is limited to in-frame clones, with some not included. Among tens of thousands of clones, approximately 96% were seen once, and the ten largest hold roughly 0.033%. Per the germline V gene, CDR1 is SSHAT and CDR2 is FNYEAQ (reference sequence). The CDR3 is made up of 14 amino acids. Deletions cut 0 bases from V and 2 bases from J, with 7 bases between. The chain combines TRBV7-7 with TRBJ2-5, with D unresolved. This clonotype originated in a human donor in good health. Material for sequencing was naive CD4+ T cells sorted from blood. The CDR3 sequence: CASSLAQLQETQYF. The CDR3 DNA reads TGTGCCAGCAGCTTAGCGCAACTGCAAGAGACCCAGTACTTC.